This T cell receptor beta chain was sequenced in a study of post-analysis software for immune sequencing data. Study outcomes and limitations: Included in a set of roughly five TRBV segments more frequent in patients than controls were TRBV5-6, TRBV5-1 and TRBV20-1.

As for this clonotype: Its antigen is currently unknown. One end of the junction does not line up with germline, which may come from a read error.

Sequencing libraries made from TCR beta cDNA carried unique molecular identifiers. In TCRdb, the PCR reads were re-called with MiXCR into one record per CDR3 protein. This table holds under 900,000 distinct CDR3 sequences, roughly half found once. The CDR3 totals 14 residues. Per the germline V gene, CDR1 is LGHNT and CDR2 is FRNRAP. The V call is TRBV12-5, the J call TRBJ2-7; 9 positions agree with TRBD1. The sequence was collected from a girl under 18 with multiple sclerosis. Sequencing input: blood. The CDR3: CASGSRDRAYGQYF. CDR3 bases: TGTGCTAGTGGTTCCCGGGACAGGGCCTACGGGCAGTACTTC.